The 2 T cell receptor beta chains below were found in one sample sequenced in a study of beta chain features in type 1 diabetes. Expressed TCRB transcripts were sequenced because the entire RNA isolate underwent reverse transcription. Only in-frame clones appear in the TCRdb table, and some are missing; sequencing was by immunoSEQ multiplex PCR. This table holds about 360,000 clones, around 12% found once. Sequencing was performed on naive CD4+ T cells from blood. Source of these receptors: a man in his late teens or twenties in good health.

The CDR3 region is CASMGGIDAFFTGELFF. CDR3 DNA sequence: TGTGCCAGCATGGGGGGTATTGACGCTTTTTTCACCGGGGAGCTGTTTTTT. The rearrangement uses TRBV28 and TRBJ2-2, with D possibly being TRBD2 (6 bases). The CDR3 runs 17 residues. Germline CDR1 reads MDHEN; CDR2 reads SYDVKM. The V gene lost 7 bases and the J gene lost 4 bases, with 22 bases spanning the gap.

The chain links TRBV28 to TRBJ1-6; D might be TRBD1 (5 bases). From germline, CDR1 is MDHEN and CDR2 SYDVKM. The CDR3 has 14 residues. V lost 5 bases, J lost 7 bases, and 12 bases lay in between. This CDR3 reads CASSPGGVNSPLHF. The CDR3 bases are TGTGCCAGCAGTCCTGGGGGGGTAAATTCACCCCTCCACTTT.